The 21 T cell receptor beta chains presented below share a single source sample, sequenced in a study of blood T cells in healthy people across ages. A second PCR of 7 to 11 cycles used a sample-barcoded 5' primer and a J-beta primer mix. TCRdb re-called the 5' RACE reads through MiXCR, storing one row per CDR3 protein. The data hold roughly 2 million distinct CDR3 sequences, with about 50% observed a single time. Sequenced material: blood. The receptors originated from a woman in her thirties or forties in good health.

This clonotype was picked up a small number of times. This sequence joins TRBV7-2 and TRBJ2-4; D gene uncertain. The better agreement between TRBJ2-7 and the DNA end casts doubt on the J call. The CDR3 is 12 amino acids. In germline, CDR1 is SGHTA, CDR2 FQGNSA. The CDR3 region is CASSFLRSEQYF. DNA of the CDR3: TGTGCCAGCAGCTTCCTCCGCTCCGAGCAGTACTTC.

There are a few counts of this clonotype. The genes are TRBV29-1 and TRBJ1-2; 9 nucleotides line up with TRBD1. The V gene's germline CDR1 is SQVTM and CDR2 ANQGSEA. Germline trimming cut 2 bases from V and 7 bases from J; bases unmatched to any gene: 5. CDR3 length: 13 amino acids. The CDR3 nucleotides read TGCAGCGTTGAACCGGGACAGGGTTTTGGCTACACCTTC. It is translated as CSVEPGQGFGYTF.

The J gene is TRBJ2-3, the V gene TRBV12-3 or TRBV12-4, with 8 bases matching TRBD2. This CDR3 region has 17 residues. The V gene end was trimmed by 2 bases and the J gene end by 0 bases; junction bases not matched to a gene: 7. The CDR3 bases are TGTGCCAGCAGTTTACAGGGGACTAGTACTAGCACAGATACGCAGTATTTT. Translating gives CASSLQGTSTSTDTQYF.

V is TRBV21-1 and J is TRBJ1-6. TRBV21-1 is flagged as a pseudogene. There are 15 residues in the CDR3. The CDR3 sequence is CAPEDSSSYNSPLHF. The CDR3 DNA reads as TGTGCCCCTGAAGATTCGAGCTCCTATAATTCACCCCTCCACTTT.

V and J are TRBV20-1 and TRBJ2-5; D not resolved. This CDR3 has 15 residues. The V gene lost 6 bases and the J gene lost 5 bases, with 22 bases spanning the gap. In germline, CDR1 is DFQATT, CDR2 SNEGSKA (reference sequence). CDR3 in DNA: TGCAGTGCCACCCCCGACGGTCTCGGCCAGGAGACCCAGTACTTC. Protein product: CSATPDGLGQETQYF.

As regards this clonotype: This may come from a read error, since a much larger clone is one base off. The V call is TRBV7-2, the J call TRBJ2-4; no reliable D call. The CDR3 has 13 residues. Germline V gene sequence: CDR1 SGHTA, CDR2 FQGNSA. The CDR3 DNA reads TGTGCCGGCAGCCCGAGCAGTGGAAACATTCAGTACTTC. The encoded protein is CAGSPSSGNIQYF.

This clonotype was detected only a few times. J is TRBJ2-7 and V is TRBV4-2, with D hard to call. V dropped 0 bases and J dropped 3 bases, with 12 bases sitting between them. Germline CDR1 LGHNA, CDR2 YNFKEQ. There are 15 residues in the CDR3. The chain's CDR3 is CASSQEAAGFYEQYF. CDR3 coding DNA: TGTGCCAGCAGCCAAGAGGCGGCAGGATTCTACGAGCAGTACTTC.

V usage is TRBV12-3 or TRBV12-4 and J usage is TRBJ1-3; D is unresolved. Trimming took 6 bases from V and 4 from J, leaving 7 bases between them. The CDR3 has 12 amino acids. In DNA form, the CDR3 reads TGTGCCAGCAGCCGGGCGGGAAACACCATATATTTT. This codes for CASSRAGNTIYF.

This clonotype was seen once. This rearrangement joins TRBV9 to TRBJ2-5, with D maybe TRBD2 (6 bases). CDR1 and CDR2 (germline): SGDLS, YYNGEE. The CDR3 loop spans 14 amino acids. V lost 3 bases and J lost 0, with 9 bases in between. For the CDR3, the DNA is TGTGCCAGCAGCGAACTAGCTAACCAAGAGACCCAGTACTTC. Amino acids: CASSELANQETQYF. Drawing the rest from reference TRBV9 and TRBJ2-5, the complete variable domain is DSGVTQTPKHLITATGQRVTLRCSPRSGDLSVYWYQQSLDQGLQFLIQYYNGEERAKGNILERFSAQQFPDLHSELNLSSLELGDSALYFCASSELANQETQYFGPGTRLLVL.

The gene calls are TRBV6-2 or TRBV6-3 and TRBJ2-7; TRBD2 aligns across 11 bases. This CDR3 has 19 amino acids. V dropped 7 bases and J dropped 0; count of bases not matched to a gene: 17. Germline loops: CDR1 MNHEY, CDR2 SVGEGT. The CDR3 spells CASTLDPLAGGPISYEQYF. The CDR3 DNA reads TGTGCCAGCACCCTAGACCCCCTAGCGGGGGGCCCGATCTCCTACGAGCAGTACTTC.

The table lists this clonotype with a few counts. The genes are TRBV10-3 and TRBJ2-1; no clear D. The germline V and J ends were trimmed by 3 bases and 12 bases, with 3 bases remaining between them. This CDR3 region has 9 residues. Germline assignment: CDR1 ENHRY and CDR2 SYGVKD. The chain's CDR3 is CAISEMQFF. In DNA, the CDR3 is TGTGCCATCAGTGAAATGCAGTTCTTC.

This chain links TRBV10-3 with TRBJ2-3; tentatively, D is TRBD1 or TRBD2 (5 bases each). The CDR3 is 14 residues long. Per the germline V gene, CDR1 is ENHRY and CDR2 is SYGVKD. Trimming pared 3 bases from V and 0 bases from J, leaving 7 bases between. CDR3 residues: CAISEGDSTDTQYF. In nucleotides, the CDR3 is TGTGCCATCAGTGAAGGGGACAGCACAGATACGCAGTATTTT.

This clonotype was counted a single time. The junction differs from germline at one of its ends, possibly a read error. This chain uses TRBV7-2 with TRBJ2-1, with D hard to call. CDR1 SGHTA and CDR2 FQGNSA come from the germline V gene. This CDR3 contains 11 residues. Written as DNA, the CDR3 is TGTGGCAGCAGCGAAAGTAGTGAGCAGTTCTTC. This sequence encodes CGSSESSEQFF.

The genes are TRBV20-1 and TRBJ2-3; 13 bases map to TRBD2. This CDR3 has 19 residues. The V and J ends lost 4 bases and 0 bases, in that order; junction bases with no gene match: 13. CDR1 DFQATT and CDR2 SNEGSKA come from the germline V gene (reference sequence). CDR3 sequence (DNA): TGCAGTGCTACTAAACCACTAGCGGGGGGGAAGATCAGCACAGATACGCAGTATTTT. As protein: CSATKPLAGGKISTDTQYF.

This clonotype has just one count. V usage is TRBV12-3 or TRBV12-4 and J usage is TRBJ1-5; maybe TRBD1 (5 bases). Trimming took off 6 bases at V and 5 bases at J, with 14 bases between the two ends. There are 14 residues in the CDR3. The CDR3 DNA reads TGTGCCAGCAGAATCGCAGGGTATTATCAGCCCCAGCATTTT. Its protein product is CASRIAGYYQPQHF.

The chain uses TRBV5-6 and TRBJ2-7; D uncertain. Trimming stripped 4 bases from V and 2 bases from J, with 16 bases between. In germline, CDR1 is SGHDT, CDR2 YYEEEE. The CDR3 covers 15 residues. The CDR3 protein is CASSLRRTGTYEQYF. Here the CDR3 DNA reads TGTGCCAGCAGCCTTCGACGGACGGGCACCTACGAGCAGTACTTC.

In its sample, this clonotype was seen a few times. This sequence joins TRBV29-1 and TRBJ2-1; TRBD1 matches 7 bases. Germline V gene sequence: CDR1 SQVTM, CDR2 ANQGSEA. The CDR3 covers 12 residues. Losses at the gene ends were 7 bases for V and 10 bases for J; bases not matched to a gene: 10. CDR3 DNA sequence: TGCAGCGCCCGGGACAGCCGATGGGAGCAGTTCTTC. It codes for CSARDSRWEQFF.

This chain joins TRBV4-2 and TRBJ1-2; D gene unclear. This CDR3 is built from 15 residues. The V end was cut by 0 bases, the J end by 1 base, with 9 bases between. Germline CDR1 reads LGHNA; CDR2 reads YNFKEQ. Here the CDR3 DNA reads TGTGCCAGCAGCCAAGATGGGCAGGATAACTATGGCTACACCTTC. Translating it yields CASSQDGQDNYGYTF.

This clonotype was observed a few times. The chain recombines TRBV11-2 with TRBJ2-5; the D is unclear. The germline CDR1 and CDR2 sequences are SGHAT and FQNNGV. The ends were cut back, 0 bases at V and 5 bases at J, with 13 bases in the middle. This CDR3 comprises 15 residues. The chain's CDR3 is CASSLEGRDGETQYF. The CDR3 DNA follows: TGTGCCAGCAGCTTAGAGGGCCGCGACGGGGAGACCCAGTACTTC.

The J gene is TRBJ2-4, the V gene TRBV28; possibly TRBD1 or TRBD2 for D (5 bases each). The ends were cut back, 2 bases at V and 9 bases at J, with 17 bases in the middle. This CDR3 comprises 15 residues. The V gene's germline CDR1 is MDHEN and CDR2 SYDVKM. This CDR3 is CASSLKGSGVAIQYF. Written as DNA, the CDR3 is TGTGCCAGCAGTTTAAAGGGGAGTGGGGTAGCCATTCAGTACTTC.

This chain uses TRBV6-1 with TRBJ1-1; D unclear. V was cut by 8 bases and J by 1 base, with 14 bases left in between. This CDR3 has 14 residues. Looked up from germline, CDR1 is MNHNS and CDR2 is SASEGT. In nucleotides, the CDR3 is TGTGCCAGCGGTACATTAGGGAAGAACACTGAAGCTTTCTTT. Encoded protein: CASGTLGKNTEAFF.